This T cell receptor beta chain derives from a study of CD8 T cells in ankylosing spondylitis. Study findings and constraints: In the blood and synovial fluid of reactive arthritis, some motif variants had been previously reported. Seemingly characteristic of ankylosing spondylitis blood was a TCR beta motif consisting of about 8 highly homologous variants.

V lost 0 bases, J lost 6 bases, and 8 bases lay in between. The CDR3 has 14 residues. CDR1 is LGHNA, CDR2 YNFKEQ, per germline. This clonotype occurred a few times. The target antigen is unknown. For TCR beta, libraries came from quantitative 5'-RACE with molecular barcodes. Each CDR3 protein is one row after TCRdb ran MiXCR on the 5' RACE reads. The table has around 890,000 distinct CDR3 sequences, 10% to 15% seen once. The chain combines TRBV4-2 with TRBJ1-4; D remains ambiguous. What was sequenced was blood, either unsorted or a sorted T cell fraction (not recorded which). This receptor was identified in a male donor with ankylosing spondylitis. The CDR3 protein is CASSQDRRDEKLFF. The CDR3 coding sequence is TGTGCCAGCAGCCAAGATCGGAGGGATGAAAAACTGTTTTTT.